This T cell receptor beta chain was recorded in a study of PD-1 blockade in mismatch repair-deficient tumors. Profiled with immunoSEQ multiplex PCR; TCRdb holds only in-frame clones, not every one. This table holds under 75,000 clones, about 91% found once. This CDR3 is built from 13 residues. The chain joins TRBV21-1 to TRBJ1-5. TRBV21-1 is marked as a pseudogene. This receptor was obtained from an adult with mismatch repair-deficient cancer. This specimen was peripheral blood, taken 52 weeks after starting pembrolizumab. The CDR3 bases are TGTGCCAGCAGCAAAGGCCCGGGGAAGCCCCAGCATTTT. It encodes CASSKGPGKPQHF.